This T cell receptor beta chain was identified during a study of T-cell memory formation after mild COVID-19. TCRdb reprocessed the 5' RACE reads with MiXCR, giving one entry per CDR3 protein. Found here are approximately 150,000 distinct CDR3 sequences, about 19% of them singletons; the top ten hold 2% to 2.5%. To note about this clonotype: What it binds is unknown.

Study-wide points: Largely, contracting CD4+ clones fell within CM and EM, and contracting CD8+ clones within EMRA. A subset of responding clones appeared in pre-infection memory, suggesting cross-reactive memory joined.

Trimming left V 3 bases short and J 8 bases short, with 13 bases between. Germline CDR1 DFQATT, CDR2 SNEGSKA (reference sequence). This CDR3 is 13 amino acids long. This chain links TRBV20-1 with TRBJ1-4; D unresolved. Sequencing used PBMCs or a T cell subset sorted from them (not recorded which). The sequence was obtained from an adult woman who had mild COVID-19 (a few samples of this study predate the infection). Cell type and time point are not known. This chain's CDR3 is CSARALKQEKLFF. CDR3 DNA: TGCAGTGCTAGGGCCCTTAAGCAGGAAAAACTGTTTTTT.